A single sample is the source of the 18 T cell receptor beta chains below, sequenced in a study of cytomegalovirus exposure and HLA in healthy donors. PCR primers comprised 60 Vbeta and 13 Jbeta primers. Sequencing was performed with immunoSEQ multiplex PCR; in TCRdb, only in-frame clones are kept and a portion is missing. Altogether fewer than 200,000 clones are present, 80% to 85% being singletons, with the ten largest covering about 1.6%. Specimen: PBMCs. The receptors originated from a man aged 50 to 60 in good health and CMV-seronegative.

The sample holds one count of this clone. CDR3 amino acids: CASSQLGLYEQYF. The CDR3 region has the DNA TGTGCCAGCAGTCAACTAGGCCTATACGAGCAGTACTTC. J is TRBJ2-7 and V is TRBV2; D possibly corresponds to TRBD2 (5 bases). Trimming took off 5 bases at V and 4 bases at J, with 12 bases between the two ends. Germline V gene sequence: CDR1 SNHLY, CDR2 FYNNEI. The CDR3 loop spans 13 amino acids.

CDR3 DNA sequence: TGTGCTAGTGGTTTGCCTACCCACGACCAGCGGGAGGGCTACGAGCAGTACTTC. Protein sequence: CASGLPTHDQREGYEQYF. The chain employs TRBV12-5 and TRBJ2-5; TRBD2 matches 10 bases. The end of the DNA is better explained by TRBJ2-7, so the J call may be wrong. This CDR3 has 18 amino acids. Germline assignment: CDR1 LGHNT and CDR2 FRNRAP.

The chain couples TRBV28 to TRBJ1-1; no definite D call. V was clipped by 3 bases and J by 1 base, with 3 bases between them. This CDR3 region has 12 residues. The germline V gene has CDR1 MDHEN and CDR2 SYDVKM. CDR3 coding DNA: TGTGCCAGCAGTTTGAGGAACACTGAAGCTTTCTTT. This encodes CASSLRNTEAFF.

J is TRBJ2-7 and V is TRBV29-1; D is possibly TRBD2 (5 bases). This CDR3 is 13 amino acids long. CDR1 SQVTM and CDR2 ANQGSEA come from the germline V gene. The V end lost 4 bases, the J end lost 2 bases, and 12 bases lay between the germline ends. The CDR3 is CSVVSGSPYEQYF. The CDR3, as DNA: TGCAGCGTTGTTTCGGGGAGCCCCTACGAGCAGTACTTC.

The chain recombines TRBV7-5 with TRBJ1-5. TRBV7-5 counts as a pseudogene. The CDR3 has 14 amino acids. For the CDR3, the DNA is TGTGCCAGAAGCCTCGGGATGTCGAGTCAGCCCCAGCATTTT. Residues: CARSLGMSSQPQHF.

This clone was detected once. The rearrangement uses TRBV6-1 and TRBJ1-5; unclear D gene. CDR3 length: 16 amino acids. Germline V gene data show CDR1 as MNHNS and CDR2 as SASEGT. The V and J ends lost 1 base and 4 bases respectively, with 14 bases between them. The CDR3 here is CASSEVGGLRNQPQHF. As DNA, the CDR3 is TGTGCCAGCAGTGAAGTAGGCGGACTGAGGAATCAGCCCCAGCATTTT.

The chain uses TRBV11-3 and TRBJ2-2, with 11 bases aligning to TRBD2. Trimming took 6 bases from V and 4 from J; bases not matched to a gene: 4. There are 15 residues in the CDR3. The germline V gene encodes CDR1 SGHNT and CDR2 YENEEA. CDR3 bases: TGTGCCAGCAGTCGAGGACTAGCGGGCACCGGGGAGCTGTTTTTT. Translated: CASSRGLAGTGELFF.

The chain combines TRBV30 with TRBJ1-5; 7 nucleotides match TRBD1. This CDR3 contains 14 residues. Germline V gene lookup returns CDR1 GTSNPN and CDR2 SVGIG (reference sequence). The trim removed 2 bases at V and 9 bases at J, leaving 10 bases unmatched. The chain's CDR3 is CAWSMTGHSRPQHF. In nucleotides, the CDR3 is TGTGCCTGGAGTATGACAGGGCATTCAAGGCCCCAGCATTTT.

The count of this clone is one. V gene TRBV2 combines with J gene TRBJ2-3; D unresolved. This CDR3 region has 16 residues. V was pared by 1 base and J by 1 base, with 12 bases between. CDR1 SNHLY and CDR2 FYNNEI come from the germline V gene. The DNA of the CDR3 is TGTGCCAGCAGTGAAGTTGGCTCTTTACGCACAGATACGCAGTATTTT. Translated, it gives CASSEVGSLRTDTQYF.

The rearrangement links TRBV28 to TRBJ1-4; TRBD1 matches 9 bases. The trim removed 1 base at V and 7 bases at J, leaving 4 bases unmatched. The CDR3 totals 15 residues. The germline V gene encodes CDR1 MDHEN and CDR2 SYDVKM. CDR3 sequence reads: CASSLSGQGSEKLFF. In nucleotides, the CDR3 is TGTGCCAGCAGTTTATCGGGACAGGGAAGTGAAAAACTGTTTTTT.

This clone has just a few counts. The CDR3 loop reads CASSLGRGGNEQYF. CDR3 sequence (DNA): TGCGCCAGCAGCTTGGGCAGGGGAGGGAACGAGCAGTACTTC. The chain joins TRBV5-1 to TRBJ2-7, with D possibly matching TRBD2 (7 bases). CDR3 length equals 14 residues. CDR1 is SGHRS, CDR2 YFSETQ, per germline. Trimming shortened V by 0 bases and J by 5 bases, and 12 bases separated the two germline ends.

As regards this clone: One end of the junction varies from germline; a read error may be responsible. The V and J genes are TRBV7-9 and TRBJ2-5; 14 bases fit TRBD2. Germline values: CDR1 SEHNR, CDR2 FQNEAQ (reference sequence). There are 15 residues in the CDR3. CDR3 DNA sequence: TGTTCCAGCAGATACGGGACTAGCGGGAGTGAGACCCAGTACTTC. Its translation: CSSRYGTSGSETQYF.

The chain is built from TRBV5-1 and TRBJ2-2, with 8 bases matching TRBD1. CDR3 length equals 16 residues. The germline V gene encodes CDR1 SGHRS and CDR2 YFSETQ. J gave up 6 bases and V 0 bases, and 7 bases lay outside the gene matches. The CDR3 loop is CASSLEGRGLSGELFF. The CDR3 DNA follows: TGCGCCAGCAGCTTGGAGGGCAGGGGGCTCTCCGGGGAGCTGTTTTTT.

The rearrangement joins TRBV5-1 to TRBJ2-5; 8 positions match TRBD2. There are 15 residues in the CDR3. J lost 2 bases, V lost 0 bases, and 3 bases had no gene match. CDR1 and CDR2 (germline): SGHRS, YFSETQ. This chain's CDR3 is CASSLAGGVQETQYF. In DNA form, the CDR3 reads TGCGCCAGCAGCTTGGCCGGGGGGGTTCAAGAGACCCAGTACTTC.

The V call is TRBV9, the J call TRBJ2-1; TRBD2 matches 9 bases. Germline CDR1 is SGDLS and CDR2 is YYNGEE. Unmatched junction bases numbered 11, after V lost 4 bases and J lost 6 bases. CDR3 length: 16 residues. CDR3 protein: CASSPRGSGRINEQFF. The CDR3 DNA is TGTGCCAGCAGCCCCCGGGGTAGCGGGAGAATCAATGAGCAGTTCTTC.

The chain recombines TRBV28 with TRBJ2-4; 7 bases match TRBD1. The germline gives CDR1 MDHEN, CDR2 SYDVKM. V lost 4 bases and J lost 0; bases outside the gene matches: 9. The length of the CDR3 is 17 residues. The CDR3 region has the DNA TGTGCCAGCAGTTCCGGGACGACAGGGCGAGCCAAAAACATTCAGTACTTC. It yields the protein CASSSGTTGRAKNIQYF.

The rearrangement uses TRBV5-1 and TRBJ2-7; 14 bases are a match to TRBD2. Germline V gene lookup returns CDR1 SGHRS and CDR2 YFSETQ. The CDR3 runs 15 residues. After removal of 4 bases from V and 0 bases from J, the junction contained 0 bases not matched to a gene. The CDR3 DNA reads as TGCGCCAGCAGCGGGACTAGCGGGGGCTCCTACGAGCAGTACTTC. As protein: CASSGTSGGSYEQYF. Full variable domain (rest looked up from reference TRBV5-1 and TRBJ2-7): KAGVTQTPRYLIKTRGQQVTLSCSPISGHRSVSWYQQTPGQGLQFLFEYFSETQRNKGNFPGRFSGRQFSNSRSEMNVSTLELGDSALYLCASSGTSGGSYEQYFGPGTRLTVT.

The J gene is TRBJ1-1, the V gene TRBV18, with 8 bases identical to TRBD1. Looked up from germline, CDR1 is KGHSH and CDR2 is LQKENI. The CDR3 covers 14 residues. V dropped 5 bases and J dropped 1; count of bases not matched to a gene: 3. DNA for the CDR3: TGTGCCAGCTCAAGGGACAGGTCGAACACTGAAGCTTTCTTT. Its translation is CASSRDRSNTEAFF.